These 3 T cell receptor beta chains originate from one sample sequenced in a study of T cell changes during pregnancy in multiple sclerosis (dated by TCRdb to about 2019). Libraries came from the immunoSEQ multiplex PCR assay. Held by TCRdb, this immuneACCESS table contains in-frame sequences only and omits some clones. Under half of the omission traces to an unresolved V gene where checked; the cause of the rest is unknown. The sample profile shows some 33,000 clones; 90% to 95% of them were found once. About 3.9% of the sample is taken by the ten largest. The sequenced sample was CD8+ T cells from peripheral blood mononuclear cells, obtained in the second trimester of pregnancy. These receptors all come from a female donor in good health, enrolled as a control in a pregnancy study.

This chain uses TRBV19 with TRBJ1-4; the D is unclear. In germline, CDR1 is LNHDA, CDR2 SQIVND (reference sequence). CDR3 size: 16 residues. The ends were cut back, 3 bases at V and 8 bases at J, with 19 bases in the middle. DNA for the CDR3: TGTGCCAGTAGTATGCCTCTGGGCGGGGATATAGAAAAACTGTTTTTT. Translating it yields CASSMPLGGDIEKLFF.

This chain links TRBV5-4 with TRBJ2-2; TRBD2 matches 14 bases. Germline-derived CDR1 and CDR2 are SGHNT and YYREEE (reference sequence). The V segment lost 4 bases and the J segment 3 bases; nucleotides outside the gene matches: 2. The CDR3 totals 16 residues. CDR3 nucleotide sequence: TGTGCCAGCAGCCAGACTAGCGGGGGGGACACCGGGGAGCTGTTTTTT. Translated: CASSQTSGGDTGELFF.

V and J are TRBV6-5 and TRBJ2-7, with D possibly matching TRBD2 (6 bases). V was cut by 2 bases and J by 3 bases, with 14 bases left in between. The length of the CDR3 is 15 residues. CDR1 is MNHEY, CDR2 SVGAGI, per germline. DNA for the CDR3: TGTGCCAGCAGTTACATAGACGGGAGCCTCTACGAGCAGTACTTC. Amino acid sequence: CASSYIDGSLYEQYF.